The 9 T cell receptor beta chains given below trace back to one sample, sequenced in a study of neoadjuvant anti-PD-1 for oral cavity cancer. TCRdb's copy holds only in-frame clones and misses some; the assay was immunoSEQ multiplex PCR. The sample consists of more than 12,000 clones, less than 75% of them appearing once. The sequenced sample was PBMCs, obtained before nivolumab (anti-PD-1) treatment. The receptors come from a person between 35 and 79 years old with oral cavity squamous cell carcinoma.

This clone was found a few times. The V gene is TRBV28, the J gene TRBJ2-5; 10 bases are a match to TRBD1. J lost 5 bases, V lost 4 bases, and 10 bases had no gene match. This CDR3 has 16 residues. Germline CDR1 is MDHEN and CDR2 is SYDVKM. The CDR3 loop reads CASSSGGGTGDETQYF. In DNA, the CDR3 is TGTGCCAGCAGTTCCGGGGGCGGGACAGGGGACGAGACCCAGTACTTC.

The chain employs TRBV5-1 and TRBJ2-7; D is perhaps TRBD1 (6 bases). Germline CDR1 SGHRS, CDR2 YFSETQ. The length of the CDR3 is 12 residues. V was clipped by 4 bases and J by 5 bases, with 10 bases between them. CDR3 sequence reads: CASSKYRDEQYF. The CDR3 bases are TGCGCCAGCAGCAAATACAGGGACGAGCAGTACTTC.

This clone was picked up a small number of times. The rearrangement joins TRBV30 to TRBJ1-5; D is unclear. The CDR3 runs to 13 residues. Germline CDR1 and CDR2: GTSNPN and SVGIG (reference sequence). The V end lost 5 bases, the J end lost 0 bases, and 8 bases lay between the germline ends. This CDR3 is CAWGSNSNQPQHF. The CDR3 region has the DNA TGTGCCTGGGGTTCTAATAGCAATCAGCCCCAGCATTTT. Using reference TRBV30 and TRBJ1-5 for the parts outside the CDR3, the full variable domain is SQTIHQWPATLVQPVGSPLSLECTVEGTSNPNLYWYRQAAGRGLQLLFYSVGIGQISSEVPQNLSASRPQDRQFILSSKKLLLSDSGFYLCAWGSNSNQPQHFGDGTRLSIL.

The chain is built from TRBV9 and TRBJ2-2; D call uncertain. V was pared by 0 bases and J by 5 bases, with 5 bases between. This CDR3 has 13 residues. Germline CDR1 SGDLS, CDR2 YYNGEE. CDR3 sequence: CASSVAGTGELFF. CDR3 DNA: TGTGCCAGCAGCGTAGCCGGGACCGGGGAGCTGTTTTTT.

The chain uses TRBV6-6 and TRBJ2-5; tentatively, D is TRBD2 (5 bases). Germline V gene data show CDR1 as MNHNY and CDR2 as SVGAGI (reference sequence). The length of the CDR3 is 15 residues. The V end lost 6 bases, the J end lost 1 base, and 15 bases lay between the germline ends. CDR3 sequence: CASSSPLVLQETQYF. The CDR3 DNA reads TGTGCCAGCAGCTCCCCACTAGTCCTCCAAGAGACCCAGTACTTC.

The chain links TRBV19 to TRBJ1-3; the D gene is possibly TRBD1 (6 bases). The CDR3 has 17 residues. Trimming shortened V by 4 bases and J by 0 bases, and 16 bases separated the two germline ends. Germline loops: CDR1 LNHDA, CDR2 SQIVND (reference sequence). CDR3 DNA: TGTGCCAGTAGTACTTTATCAGGGGATCACTCTGGAAACACCATATATTTT. Translation gives CASSTLSGDHSGNTIYF.

There are a few counts of this clone. The CDR3 loop is CASSESAGGSETQYF. The CDR3 nucleotides read TGTGCCAGCAGTGAATCAGCGGGGGGTTCAGAGACCCAGTACTTC. The chain employs TRBV6-4 and TRBJ2-5, with 9 bases identical to TRBD2. Germline V gene sequence: CDR1 MRHNA, CDR2 SNTAGT. This CDR3 is built from 15 residues. Trimming took 3 bases from V and 4 from J; bases not matched to a gene: 6.

The J gene is TRBJ2-1, the V gene TRBV5-1; TRBD2 matches 8 bases. The CDR3 loop spans 15 amino acids. CDR1 and CDR2 (germline): SGHRS, YFSETQ. Trimming cost V 0 bases and J 7 bases; bases outside gene matches: 6. CDR3 nucleotides: TGCGCCAGCAGCTTGGGAGCGGGAGAGGGGAATGAGCAGTTCTTC. Amino acids: CASSLGAGEGNEQFF.

The chain is built from TRBV4-1 and TRBJ1-4, with D possibly TRBD1 on 5 matching bases. Trimming took 4 bases from V and 8 from J, leaving 17 bases between them. Germline CDR1 reads MGHRA; CDR2 reads YSYEKL. This CDR3 contains 15 residues. The CDR3 coding sequence is TGCGCCAGCAGCCCCACGGGGCCCGTAGGAGAAAAACTGTTTTTT. The encoded protein is CASSPTGPVGEKLFF.